The present T cell receptor beta chain was sequenced within a study of identical twins. Using its own MiXCR run on the 5' RACE reads, TCRdb lists one record per CDR3 protein. The sample records hundreds of thousands of distinct CDR3 sequences, over 15% being singletons. Per germline, CDR1 SGHDT and CDR2 YYEEEE. Between the trimmed V and J ends, which lost 0 bases and 5 bases, there was a span of 14 bases. The CDR3 runs to 15 residues. These data are also associated with another study on T cells expressing NK-cell markers.

The TCR originated in a woman aged 18-29 years in good health. The gene calls are TRBV5-6 and TRBJ2-5; D remains ambiguous. The source material was PBMCs. The CDR3 nucleotides are TGTGCCAGCAGCTTGGTAGAGCTCGCAGGCGAGACCCAGTACTTC. It is translated as CASSLVELAGETQYF. The full variable domain, rest sourced from reference TRBV5-6 and TRBJ2-5, is DAGVTQSPTHLIKTRGQQVTLRCSPKSGHDTVSWYQQALGQGPQFIFQYYEEEERQRGNFPDRFSGHQFPNYSSELNVNALLLGDSALYLCASSLVELAGETQYFGPGTRLLVL.